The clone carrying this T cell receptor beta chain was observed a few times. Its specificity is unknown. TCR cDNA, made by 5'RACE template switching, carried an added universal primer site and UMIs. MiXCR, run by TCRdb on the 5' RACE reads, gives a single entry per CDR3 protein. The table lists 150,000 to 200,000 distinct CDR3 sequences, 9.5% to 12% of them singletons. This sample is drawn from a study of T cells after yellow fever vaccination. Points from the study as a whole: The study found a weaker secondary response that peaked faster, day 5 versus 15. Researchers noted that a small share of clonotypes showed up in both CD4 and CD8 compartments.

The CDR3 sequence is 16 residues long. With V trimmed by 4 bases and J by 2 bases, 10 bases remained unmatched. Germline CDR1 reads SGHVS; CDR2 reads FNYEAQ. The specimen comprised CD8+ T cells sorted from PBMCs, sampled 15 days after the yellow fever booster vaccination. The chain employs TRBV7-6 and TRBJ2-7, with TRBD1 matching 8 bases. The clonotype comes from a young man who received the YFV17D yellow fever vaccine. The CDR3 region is CASSSRQGPEPYEQYF. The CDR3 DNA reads TGTGCCAGCAGCTCAAGACAGGGGCCAGAACCCTACGAGCAGTACTTC.